The 17 T cell receptor beta chains in this list originate from one sample, sequenced in a study of cytomegalovirus exposure and HLA in healthy donors. 60 Vbeta and 13 Jbeta primers were used in PCR. The method was immunoSEQ multiplex PCR; TCRdb's version includes in-frame clones alone and lacks a portion of them. Among 95,000 to 150,000 clones listed, over 60% were seen once. The sample comprised PBMCs. These receptors were taken from a man between 18 and 29 years old in good health and CMV-seronegative.

The J gene is TRBJ1-2, the V gene TRBV29-1, with TRBD1 as a possible D gene (6 bases). Per germline, CDR1 SQVTM and CDR2 ANQGSEA. CDR3 length equals 14 residues. V lost 5 bases and J 6 bases, leaving 19 bases between the germline ends. CDR3 protein: CSVNSAGVIHGYTF. The CDR3 nucleotides are TGCAGCGTTAATTCGGCAGGGGTTATTCATGGCTACACCTTC.

The chain joins TRBV10-3 to TRBJ1-5; D is unresolved. This CDR3 has 15 amino acids. Germline V gives CDR1 ENHRY, CDR2 SYGVKD. The germline V and J ends were trimmed by 2 bases and 2 bases, with 10 bases remaining between them. The CDR3 nucleotides read TGTGCCATCAGTGAGGGGAGGGCGGGCAATCAGCCCCAGCATTTT. Protein sequence: CAISEGRAGNQPQHF.

The J gene is TRBJ2-2, the V gene TRBV19, with TRBD1 matching 7 bases. The germline CDR1 and CDR2 sequences are LNHDA and SQIVND (reference sequence). J was trimmed by 7 bases and V by 1 base; bases with no gene match: 6. The CDR3 extends over 15 amino acids. The CDR3 region has the DNA TGTGCCAGTAGTATAGTCGCAGGGGGTCGCGGGGAGCTGTTTTTT. It is translated as CASSIVAGGRGELFF.

This clone was detected only a few times. The chain couples TRBV7-2 to TRBJ2-7; D call uncertain. The CDR3 is 14 residues long. Trimming shortened V by 3 bases and J by 2 bases, and 11 bases separated the two germline ends. Germline CDR1 and CDR2: SGHTA and FQGNSA. The DNA for the CDR3 is TGTGCCAGCAGCTTCTTGGGCAGTACCTACGAGCAGTACTTC. It specifies CASSFLGSTYEQYF.

The chain employs TRBV10-3 and TRBJ2-7; TRBD1 aligns across 9 bases. The CDR3 is 17 residues long. Germline-derived CDR1 and CDR2 are ENHRY and SYGVKD. V shed 0 bases and J 2 bases; nucleotides not matched to a gene: 8. The CDR3 here is CAISESSPGTGTYEQYF. In nucleotides, the CDR3 is TGTGCCATCAGTGAGTCCTCCCCCGGGACAGGGACCTACGAGCAGTACTTC.

The chain couples TRBV4-1 to TRBJ1-5, with 10 bases aligning to TRBD1. The CDR3 covers 15 residues. From germline, CDR1 is MGHRA and CDR2 YSYEKL. V lost 1 base and J lost 6; bases outside the gene matches: 3. CDR3 sequence: CASSQGGTGVQPQHF. CDR3 in DNA: TGCGCCAGCAGCCAAGGCGGGACAGGGGTTCAGCCCCAGCATTTT.

This clone was seen more than once but under ten times. The CDR3 is CAISDPTTTYEQYF. For the CDR3, the DNA is TGTGCCATCAGTGACCCGACTACCACCTACGAGCAGTACTTC. This rearrangement joins TRBV10-3 to TRBJ2-7; tentative D call: TRBD2 (5 bases). V lost 3 bases, J lost 2 bases, and 11 bases lay in between. The CDR3 runs 14 residues. Germline V CDR1 and CDR2: ENHRY, SYGVKD.

This chain connects TRBV13 to TRBJ2-5, with 7 bases lining up with TRBD1. There are 15 residues in the CDR3. V was pared by 5 bases and J by 2 bases, with 8 bases of the junction left unmatched. Germline V gene sequence: CDR1 PRHDT, CDR2 FYEKMQ (reference sequence). The CDR3 nucleotides are TGTGCCAGCAGCAGCGGACAGGATAGGCAAGAGACCCAGTACTTC. Amino acids: CASSSGQDRQETQYF.

Here the CDR3 reads CASLDRGRVGTDTQYF. The CDR3 nucleotides are TGCGCCAGCTTGGACAGGGGGCGCGTTGGCACAGATACGCAGTATTTT. The chain is built from TRBV23-1 and TRBJ2-3; 11 bases are shared with TRBD1. TRBV23-1 is labeled an ORF, and its function is uncertain. Unmatched junction bases numbered 8, after V lost 8 bases and J lost 1 base. This CDR3 spans 16 amino acids.

In this sample, this clone turned up a few times. V is TRBV7-2 and J is TRBJ2-3; D might be TRBD1 (7 bases). From germline, CDR1 is SGHTA and CDR2 FQGNSA. The V end lost 3 bases, the J end lost 2 bases, and 9 bases lay between the germline ends. This CDR3 has 14 residues. The chain's CDR3 is CASSLEGATDTQYF. The CDR3 DNA sequence: TGTGCCAGCAGCTTGGAGGGGGCCACAGATACGCAGTATTTT. Filled out from reference TRBV7-2 and TRBJ2-3, the complete variable domain reads GAGVSQSPSNKVTEKGKDVELRCDPISGHTALYWYRQSLGQGLEFLIYFQGNSAPDKSGLPSDRFSAERTGGSVSTLTIQRTQQEDSAVYLCASSLEGATDTQYFGPGTRLTVL.

Only a few counts were recorded for this clone. The chain combines TRBV28 with TRBJ1-5; TRBD1 aligns across 9 bases. This CDR3 contains 18 residues. Per the germline V gene, CDR1 is MDHEN and CDR2 is SYDVKM. V lost 3 bases and J lost 4; bases outside the gene matches: 13. CDR3 coding DNA: TGTGCCAGCAGTTTGAGGCGACTACAGGGGGCCCCTAATCAGCCCCAGCATTTT. Its protein is CASSLRRLQGAPNQPQHF.

The chain combines TRBV5-4 with TRBJ2-3; 10 bases map to TRBD2. CDR1 SGHNT and CDR2 YYREEE come from the germline V gene (reference sequence). The length of the CDR3 is 16 residues. J lost 2 bases, V lost 4 bases, and 7 bases had no gene match. The CDR3 is CASSPLAGGFTDTQYF. CDR3 sequence (DNA): TGTGCCAGCAGCCCCTTAGCGGGGGGTTTCACAGATACGCAGTATTTT.

This chain uses TRBV7-9 with TRBJ2-7; D is ambiguous. The V gene lost 0 bases and the J gene lost 3 bases, with 6 bases spanning the gap. There are 13 residues in the CDR3. Germline loops: CDR1 SEHNR, CDR2 FQNEAQ (reference sequence). The CDR3 DNA is TGTGCCAGCAGCTTAGCTACTAACTACGAGCAGTACTTC. It translates to CASSLATNYEQYF.

The rearrangement joins TRBV4-3 to TRBJ2-5; tentative D call: TRBD2 (5 bases). The CDR3 has 13 amino acids. V dropped 3 bases and J dropped 6 bases, with 11 bases sitting between them. Germline V gene sequence: CDR1 LGHNA, CDR2 YSLEER. The CDR3 DNA sequence: TGCGCCAGCAGCCAGGCCCTAGCCCAGACCCAGTACTTC. This translates into CASSQALAQTQYF.

This clone appeared a few times. V and J are TRBV7-2 and TRBJ2-7; the match to TRBD2 covers 7 bases. Germline trimming cut 5 bases from V and 0 bases from J; bases unmatched to any gene: 10. Germline values: CDR1 SGHTA, CDR2 FQGNSA. The CDR3 has 16 residues. CDR3 sequence (DNA): TGTGCCAGCAGCCGCGTCTCGCGGGGGAGCTCCTACGAGCAGTACTTC. Amino acids: CASSRVSRGSSYEQYF.

In nucleotides, the CDR3 is TGTGCCAGTAGTATAGCCGGGGCGGGACAAGAGACCCAGTACTTC. This translates into CASSIAGAGQETQYF. The V call is TRBV19, the J call TRBJ2-5, with a possible D match to TRBD2 (6 bases). V was shortened by 1 base and J by 2 bases, with 11 bases between the two germline ends. CDR3 length equals 15 residues. Germline values: CDR1 LNHDA, CDR2 SQIVND (reference sequence).

The chain has TRBV2 and TRBJ2-7; D is possibly TRBD2 (5 bases). The germline gives CDR1 SNHLY, CDR2 FYNNEI. The CDR3 totals 12 residues. The ends were cut back, 8 bases at V and 6 bases at J, with 14 bases in the middle. Written as DNA, the CDR3 is TGTGCCAGCGCCCGGGCGGGTGGCGAGCAGTACTTC. Amino acids: CASARAGGEQYF.